This TCR beta chain was obtained from a study of Ad26.COV2.S vaccination and SARS-CoV-2 variants. Study background: The study gave Ad26.COV2.S intramuscularly, once or twice 56 days apart. Regarding the study as a whole: Similar non-spike TCR breadth was seen in vaccine and placebo recipients. Vaccinees showed greater spike-specific TCR breadth than placebo recipients.

Here immunoSEQ multiplex PCR was the method, and the copy in TCRdb shows in-frame clones only, minus some. This sample yields about 350,000 clones, of which less than 90% are seen a single time; 6.4% belongs to the top ten. A word on this clone: Its antigen remains unidentified.

This CDR3 has 14 amino acids. The V and J ends lost 0 bases and 7 bases, in that order; junction bases with no gene match: 5. CDR1 SGHNT and CDR2 YYREEE come from the germline V gene (reference sequence). Treatment in this sample: approximately 18 received Ad26.COV2.S at low or high dose, single or two shots; several received placebo; per-sample allocation not given. All samples were drawn on day 63, counting from the first vaccine or placebo injection. An Ad26 vector expressing Wuhan-strain SARS-CoV-2 spike constituted the vaccine. This rearrangement joins TRBV5-4 to TRBJ1-2, with 8 bases aligning to TRBD1. The sample was peripheral blood, taken in a trial of Ad26.COV2.S vaccine versus placebo. This receptor was identified in a person between 18 and 65 years old who received the Ad26.COV2.S COVID-19 vaccine or a placebo. DNA for the CDR3: TGTGCCAGCAGCTTGGGTGGACAGGGTTTTGGCTACACCTTC. It specifies CASSLGGQGFGYTF.